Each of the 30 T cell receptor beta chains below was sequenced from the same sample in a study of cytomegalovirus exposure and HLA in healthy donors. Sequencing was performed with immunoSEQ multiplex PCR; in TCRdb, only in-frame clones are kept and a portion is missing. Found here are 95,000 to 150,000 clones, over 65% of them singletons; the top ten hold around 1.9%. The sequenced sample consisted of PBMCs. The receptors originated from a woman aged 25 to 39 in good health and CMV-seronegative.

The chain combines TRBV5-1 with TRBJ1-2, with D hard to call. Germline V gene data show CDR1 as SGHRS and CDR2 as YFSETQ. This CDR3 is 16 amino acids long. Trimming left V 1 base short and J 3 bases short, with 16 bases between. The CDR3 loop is CASSLLAEDRYYGYTF. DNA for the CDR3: TGCGCCAGCAGCTTGTTGGCGGAGGACCGGTACTATGGCTACACCTTC.

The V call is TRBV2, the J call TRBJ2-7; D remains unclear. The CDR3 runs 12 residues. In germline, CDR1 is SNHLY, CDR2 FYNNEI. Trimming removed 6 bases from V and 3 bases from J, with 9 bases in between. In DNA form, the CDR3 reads TGTGCCAGCAGCGCGATAAACTACGAGCAGTACTTC. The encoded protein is CASSAINYEQYF.

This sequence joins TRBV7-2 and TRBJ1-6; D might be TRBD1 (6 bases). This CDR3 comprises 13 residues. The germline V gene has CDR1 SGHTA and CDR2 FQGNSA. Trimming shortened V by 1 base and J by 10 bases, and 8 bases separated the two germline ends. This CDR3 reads CASSLEGTSPLHF. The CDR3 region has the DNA TGTGCCAGCAGCTTAGAAGGGACATCACCCCTCCACTTT.

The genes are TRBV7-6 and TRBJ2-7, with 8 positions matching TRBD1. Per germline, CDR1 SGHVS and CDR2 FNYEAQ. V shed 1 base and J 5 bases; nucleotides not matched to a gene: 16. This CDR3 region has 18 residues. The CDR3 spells CASSLDLTGGYELNEQYF. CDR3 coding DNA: TGTGCCAGCAGCTTAGACCTCACAGGGGGTTATGAGTTGAACGAGCAGTACTTC. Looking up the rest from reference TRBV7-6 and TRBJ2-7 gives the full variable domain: GAGVSQSPRYKVTKRGQDVALRCDPISGHVSLYWYRQALGQGPEFLTYFNYEAQQDKSGLPNDRFSAERPEGSISTLTIQRTEQRDSAMYRCASSLDLTGGYELNEQYFGPGTRLTVT.

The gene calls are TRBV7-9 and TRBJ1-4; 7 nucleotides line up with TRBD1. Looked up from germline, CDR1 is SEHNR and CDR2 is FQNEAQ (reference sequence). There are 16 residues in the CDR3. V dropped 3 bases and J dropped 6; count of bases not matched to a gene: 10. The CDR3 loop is CASSLITGENYEKLFF. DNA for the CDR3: TGTGCCAGCAGCTTGATTACAGGGGAGAATTATGAAAAACTGTTTTTT.

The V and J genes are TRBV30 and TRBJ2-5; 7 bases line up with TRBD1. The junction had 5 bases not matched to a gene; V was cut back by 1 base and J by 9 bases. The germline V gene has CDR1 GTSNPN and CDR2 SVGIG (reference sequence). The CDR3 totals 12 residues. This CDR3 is CAWSATGDPQYF. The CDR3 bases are TGTGCCTGGAGTGCTACAGGGGATCCCCAGTACTTC.

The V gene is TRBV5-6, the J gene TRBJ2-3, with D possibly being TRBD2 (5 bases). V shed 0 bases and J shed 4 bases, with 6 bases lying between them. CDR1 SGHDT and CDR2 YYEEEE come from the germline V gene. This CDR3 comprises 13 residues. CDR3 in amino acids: CASSLVGADTQYF. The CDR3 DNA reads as TGTGCCAGCAGCTTGGTGGGAGCAGATACGCAGTATTTT. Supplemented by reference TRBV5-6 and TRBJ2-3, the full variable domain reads DAGVTQSPTHLIKTRGQQVTLRCSPKSGHDTVSWYQQALGQGPQFIFQYYEEEERQRGNFPDRFSGHQFPNYSSELNVNALLLGDSALYLCASSLVGADTQYFGPGTRLTVL.

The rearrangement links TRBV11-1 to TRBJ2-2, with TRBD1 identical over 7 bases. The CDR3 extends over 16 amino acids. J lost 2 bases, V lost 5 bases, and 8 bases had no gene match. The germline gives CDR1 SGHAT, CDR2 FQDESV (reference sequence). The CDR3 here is CASSQMTGTNTGELFF. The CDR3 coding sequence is TGTGCCAGCAGCCAAATGACAGGGACAAACACCGGGGAGCTGTTTTTT.

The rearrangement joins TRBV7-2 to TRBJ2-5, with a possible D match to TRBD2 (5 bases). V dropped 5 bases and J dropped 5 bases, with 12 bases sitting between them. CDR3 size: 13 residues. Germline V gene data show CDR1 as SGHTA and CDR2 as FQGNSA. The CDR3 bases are TGTGCCAGCAGCCCACGGACTTGGGAGACCCAGTACTTC. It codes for CASSPRTWETQYF.

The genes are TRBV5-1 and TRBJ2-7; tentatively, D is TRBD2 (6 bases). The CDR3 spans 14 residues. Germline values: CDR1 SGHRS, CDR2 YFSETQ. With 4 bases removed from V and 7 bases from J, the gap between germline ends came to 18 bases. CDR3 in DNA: TGCGCCAGCAGCCCGAATGGGTCGGGGAGGGAGCAGTACTTC. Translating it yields CASSPNGSGREQYF.

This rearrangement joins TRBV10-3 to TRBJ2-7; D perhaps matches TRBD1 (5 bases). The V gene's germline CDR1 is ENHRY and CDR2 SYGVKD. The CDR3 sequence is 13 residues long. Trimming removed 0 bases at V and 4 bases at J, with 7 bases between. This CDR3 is CAISESQVYEQYF. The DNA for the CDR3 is TGTGCCATCAGTGAGTCACAGGTGTACGAGCAGTACTTC.

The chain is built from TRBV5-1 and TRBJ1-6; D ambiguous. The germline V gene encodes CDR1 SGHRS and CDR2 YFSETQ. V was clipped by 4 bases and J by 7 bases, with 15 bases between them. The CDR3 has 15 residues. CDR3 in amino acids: CASSLGEVLNSPLHF. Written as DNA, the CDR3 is TGCGCCAGCAGCCTCGGGGAGGTTCTCAATTCACCCCTCCACTTT. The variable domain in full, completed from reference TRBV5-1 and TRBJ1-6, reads KAGVTQTPRYLIKTRGQQVTLSCSPISGHRSVSWYQQTPGQGLQFLFEYFSETQRNKGNFPGRFSGRQFSNSRSEMNVSTLELGDSALYLCASSLGEVLNSPLHFGNGTRLTVT.

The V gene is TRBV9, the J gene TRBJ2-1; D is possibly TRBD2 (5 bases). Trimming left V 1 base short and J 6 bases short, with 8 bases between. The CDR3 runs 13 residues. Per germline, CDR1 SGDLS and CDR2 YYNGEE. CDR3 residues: CASSVQTTNEQFF. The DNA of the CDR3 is TGTGCCAGCAGCGTACAGACTACCAATGAGCAGTTCTTC.

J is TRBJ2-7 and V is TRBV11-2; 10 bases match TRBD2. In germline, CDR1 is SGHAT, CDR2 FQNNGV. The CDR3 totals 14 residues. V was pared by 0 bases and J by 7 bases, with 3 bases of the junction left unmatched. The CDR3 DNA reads TGTGCCAGCAGCTTAGACGGGACTAGCGTTGAGCAGTACTTC. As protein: CASSLDGTSVEQYF. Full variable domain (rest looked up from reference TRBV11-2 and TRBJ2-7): EAGVAQSPRYKIIEKRQSVAFWCNPISGHATLYWYQQILGQGPKLLIQFQNNGVVDDSQLPKDRFSAERLKGVDSTLKIQPAKLEDSAVYLCASSLDGTSVEQYFGPGTRLTVT.

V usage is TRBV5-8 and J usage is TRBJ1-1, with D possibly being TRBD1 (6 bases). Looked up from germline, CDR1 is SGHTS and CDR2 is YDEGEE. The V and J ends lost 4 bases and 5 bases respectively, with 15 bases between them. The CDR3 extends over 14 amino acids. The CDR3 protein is CASSRPGRGTEAFF. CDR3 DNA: TGTGCCAGCAGCCGGCCCGGAAGGGGGACTGAAGCTTTCTTT.

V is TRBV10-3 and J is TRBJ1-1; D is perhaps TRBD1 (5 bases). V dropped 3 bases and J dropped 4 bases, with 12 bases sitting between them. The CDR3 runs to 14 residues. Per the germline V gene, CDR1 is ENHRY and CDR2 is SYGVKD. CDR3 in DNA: TGTGCCATCAGTGAAAGGGGCTGGGGCACTGAAGCTTTCTTT. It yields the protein CAISERGWGTEAFF.

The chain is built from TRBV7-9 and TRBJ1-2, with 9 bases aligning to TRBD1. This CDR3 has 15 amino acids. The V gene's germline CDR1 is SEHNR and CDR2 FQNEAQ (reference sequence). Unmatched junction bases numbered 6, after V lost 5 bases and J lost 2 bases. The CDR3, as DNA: TGTGCCAGCAGCGATCCCGGGACAGGGAACTATGGCTACACCTTC. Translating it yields CASSDPGTGNYGYTF.

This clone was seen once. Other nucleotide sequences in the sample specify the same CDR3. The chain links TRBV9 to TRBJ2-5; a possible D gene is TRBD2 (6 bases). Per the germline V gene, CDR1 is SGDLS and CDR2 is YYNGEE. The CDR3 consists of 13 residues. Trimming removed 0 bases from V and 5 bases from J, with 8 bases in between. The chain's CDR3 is CASSVGGEETQYF. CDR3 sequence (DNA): TGTGCCAGCAGCGTAGGGGGGGAGGAGACCCAGTACTTC.

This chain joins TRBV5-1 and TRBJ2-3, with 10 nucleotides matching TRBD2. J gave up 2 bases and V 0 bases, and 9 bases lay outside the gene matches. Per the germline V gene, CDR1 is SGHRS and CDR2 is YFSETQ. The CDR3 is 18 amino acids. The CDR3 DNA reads TGCGCCAGCAGCTTGGTTTCTTGGACTAGCGGATACACAGATACGCAGTATTTT. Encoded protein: CASSLVSWTSGYTDTQYF. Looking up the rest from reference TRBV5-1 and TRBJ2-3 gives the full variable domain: KAGVTQTPRYLIKTRGQQVTLSCSPISGHRSVSWYQQTPGQGLQFLFEYFSETQRNKGNFPGRFSGRQFSNSRSEMNVSTLELGDSALYLCASSLVSWTSGYTDTQYFGPGTRLTVL.

CDR3 in amino acids: CARPPRAGLSYEQYF. The CDR3 DNA sequence: TGTGCCAGGCCCCCCAGGGCAGGGCTCTCCTACGAGCAGTACTTC. This chain uses TRBV27 with TRBJ2-7, with D perhaps TRBD1 (5 bases). Trimming removed 9 bases at V and 0 bases at J, with 18 bases between. Per germline, CDR1 MNHEY and CDR2 SMNVEV (reference sequence). The CDR3 runs 15 residues.

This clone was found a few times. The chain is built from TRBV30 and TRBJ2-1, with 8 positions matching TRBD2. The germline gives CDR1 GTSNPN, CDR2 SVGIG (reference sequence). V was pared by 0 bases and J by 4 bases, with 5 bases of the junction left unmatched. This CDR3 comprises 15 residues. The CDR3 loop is CAWSVNGGAYNEQFF. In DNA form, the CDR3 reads TGTGCCTGGAGTGTAAACGGGGGGGCATACAATGAGCAGTTCTTC.

In nucleotides, the CDR3 is TGCGCCAGCAGCTTGGACAGGGGCGCCCTTACGACCTCCTACGAGCAGTACTTC. Translation gives CASSLDRGALTTSYEQYF. This rearrangement joins TRBV5-1 to TRBJ2-7, with 7 bases matching TRBD1. V lost 0 bases to trimming and J lost 0 bases; unmatched junction nucleotides: 12. This CDR3 has 18 amino acids. Germline loops: CDR1 SGHRS, CDR2 YFSETQ.

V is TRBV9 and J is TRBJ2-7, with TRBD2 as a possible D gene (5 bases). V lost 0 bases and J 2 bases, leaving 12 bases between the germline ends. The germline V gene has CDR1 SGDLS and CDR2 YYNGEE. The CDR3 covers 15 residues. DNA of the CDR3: TGTGCCAGCAGCGTAGTGGCGGGCCTAGCCTACGAGCAGTACTTC. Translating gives CASSVVAGLAYEQYF.

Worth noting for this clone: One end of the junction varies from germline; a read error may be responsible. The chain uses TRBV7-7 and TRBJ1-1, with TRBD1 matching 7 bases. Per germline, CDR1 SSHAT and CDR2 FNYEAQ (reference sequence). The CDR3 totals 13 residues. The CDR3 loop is CASSLTGETEAFF. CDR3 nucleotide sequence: TGTGCTAGCAGTCTCACAGGGGAGACTGAAGCTTTCTTT.

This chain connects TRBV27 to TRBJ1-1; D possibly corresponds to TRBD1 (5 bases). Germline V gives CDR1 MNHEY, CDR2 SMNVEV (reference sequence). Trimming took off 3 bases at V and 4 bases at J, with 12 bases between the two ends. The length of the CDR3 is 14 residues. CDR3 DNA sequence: TGTGCCAGCAGTTTGGGGGGGATTGGCACTGAAGCTTTCTTT. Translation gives CASSLGGIGTEAFF.

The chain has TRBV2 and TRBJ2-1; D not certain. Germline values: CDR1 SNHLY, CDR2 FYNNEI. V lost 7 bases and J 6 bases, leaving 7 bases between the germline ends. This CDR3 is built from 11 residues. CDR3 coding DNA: TGTGCCAGCACTTTCCGCAATGAGCAGTTCTTC. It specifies CASTFRNEQFF.

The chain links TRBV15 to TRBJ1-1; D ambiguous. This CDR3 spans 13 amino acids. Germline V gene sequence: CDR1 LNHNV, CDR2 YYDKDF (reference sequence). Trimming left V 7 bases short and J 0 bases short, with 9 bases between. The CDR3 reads CATKNRMNTEAFF. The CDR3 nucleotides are TGTGCCACCAAAAATAGAATGAACACTGAAGCTTTCTTT. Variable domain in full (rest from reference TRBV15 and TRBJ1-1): DAMVIQNPRYQVTQFGKPVTLSCSQTLNHNVMYWYQQKSSQAPKLLFHYYDKDFNNEADTPDNFQSRRPNTSFCFLDIRSPGLGDTAMYLCATKNRMNTEAFFGQGTRLTVV.

CDR3 in DNA: TGTGCCAGCAGCTTGGCTCTAGCGGGGGCCTACAATGAGCAGTTCTTC. Its translation is CASSLALAGAYNEQFF. V gene TRBV5-8 combines with J gene TRBJ2-1; 10 nucleotides align to TRBD2. The CDR3 consists of 16 residues. With 0 bases clipped from V and 2 bases from J, the junction kept 2 bases outside the gene matches. Germline V CDR1 and CDR2: SGHTS, YDEGEE.

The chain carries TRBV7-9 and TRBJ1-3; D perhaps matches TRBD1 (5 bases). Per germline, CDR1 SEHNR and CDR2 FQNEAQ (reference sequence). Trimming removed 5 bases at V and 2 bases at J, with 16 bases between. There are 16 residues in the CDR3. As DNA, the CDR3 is TGTGCCAGCAGCCCCCAGCCGGGGGTGGCTGGAAACACCATATATTTT. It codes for CASSPQPGVAGNTIYF.

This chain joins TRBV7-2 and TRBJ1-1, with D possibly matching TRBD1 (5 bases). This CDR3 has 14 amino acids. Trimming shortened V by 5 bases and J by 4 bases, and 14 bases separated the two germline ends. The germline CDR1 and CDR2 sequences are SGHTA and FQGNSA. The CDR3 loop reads CASSGVGASTEAFF. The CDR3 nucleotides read TGTGCCAGCAGCGGGGTTGGGGCGAGCACTGAAGCTTTCTTT.